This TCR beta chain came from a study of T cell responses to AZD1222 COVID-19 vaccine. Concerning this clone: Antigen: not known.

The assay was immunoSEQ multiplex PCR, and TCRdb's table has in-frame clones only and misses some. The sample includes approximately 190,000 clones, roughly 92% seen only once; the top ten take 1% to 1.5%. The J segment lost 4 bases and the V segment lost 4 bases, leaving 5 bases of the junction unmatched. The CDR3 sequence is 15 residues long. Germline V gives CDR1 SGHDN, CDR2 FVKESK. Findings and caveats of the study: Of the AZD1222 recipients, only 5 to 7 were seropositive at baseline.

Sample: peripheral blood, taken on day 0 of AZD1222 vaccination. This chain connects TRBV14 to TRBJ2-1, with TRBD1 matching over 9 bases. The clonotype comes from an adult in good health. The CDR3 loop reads CASSRDRVGYNEQFF. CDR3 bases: TGTGCCAGCAGCCGGGACAGGGTAGGGTACAATGAGCAGTTCTTC.